The rows below give T cell receptor beta chains drawn from one sample of a study of cytomegalovirus exposure and HLA in healthy donors. The repertoire was sequenced with immunoSEQ multiplex PCR; TCRdb's copy has only in-frame clones and lacks some. This repertoire shows approximately 100,000 clones, approximately 9% found once; its top ten account for roughly 4.7%. Source material: PBMCs. These receptors originate from a man in his fifties in good health and CMV-seropositive. Both conserved end residues are part of each CDR3. A D gene is named only where the DNA matches it firmly. Not every row has a clone size; where given, it reads once, few, many or a size class.

TGTGCCAGCAGCCAAGTGCAGATTAACTATGGCTACACCTTC CASSQVQINYGYTF TRBJ1-2 TRBV14 few 14 NA
TGTGCCATCAGGGACTCCTCGATGATTACCGGGGAGCTGTTTTTT CAIRDSSMITGELFF TRBJ2-2 TRBV10-3 NA 15 NA
TGTGCCAGCAGTCTGATAGAGGTTTTTCCTCCTCGCTCCTACAATGAGCAGTTCTTC CASSLIEVFPPRSYNEQFF TRBJ2-1 TRBV7-9 NA 19 NA
TGTGCCACCAGCAGAGACCCGGACAGGGGTGAAGCTTTCTTT CATSRDPDRGEAFF TRBJ1-1 TRBV15 NA 14 TRBD1
TGTGCCAGCAGCAAGGGGGGTATAGCGGGAGAGGGGTGGGGTGAGCAGTTCTTC CASSKGGIAGEGWGEQFF TRBJ2-1 TRBV4-2 NA 18 TRBD2
TGTGCCAGCAGCTTTTTAGCGGACCCGCGCACAGATACGCAGTATTTT CASSFLADPRTDTQYF TRBJ2-3 TRBV7-2 few 16 NA
TGTGCCAGCAGTGTCCCGACAGGGGGCAATCAGCCCCAGCATTTT CASSVPTGGNQPQHF TRBJ1-5 TRBV28 NA 15 TRBD1
TGTGCCAGCAGCAACCGACAGGGTGGGAATTCACCCCTCCACTTT CASSNRQGGNSPLHF TRBJ1-6 TRBV7-2 NA 15 TRBD1
TGTGCCAGTAGATCAAAAGGGGCAGGGGGGTCCTACGAGCAGTACTTC CASRSKGAGGSYEQYF TRBJ2-7 TRBV19 few 16 NA
TGTGCCAGCAGCAGGGGGCGTGGATACAATGAGCAGTTCTTC CASSRGRGYNEQFF TRBJ2-1 TRBV21-1 NA 14 NA
TGCAGCGTAGCAAAGCTGGCGGTTAATTCTGAAGCTTTCTTT CSVAKLAVNSEAFF TRBJ1-1 TRBV29-1 many 14 NA
TGTGCCAGTAGTACGGTGAATCAGCCCCAGCATTTT CASSTVNQPQHF TRBJ1-5 TRBV19 few 12 NA
TGTGCCAGCAGCCTCTACAATGAGCAGTTCTTC CASSLYNEQFF TRBJ2-1 TRBV5-5 NA 11 NA
TGTGCCAGCAGAAACAGGGGACTCCAAGAGACCCAGTACTTC CASRNRGLQETQYF TRBJ2-5 TRBV28 NA 14 NA
TGTGCCAGCAGTTTAGGCCGGGGAGGGGGAGGAACTGAAGCTTTCTTT CASSLGRGGGGTEAFF TRBJ1-1 TRBV27 NA 16 NA
TGCAGCGTACTAGCGGGAGGTAGTACAGATACGCAGTATTTT CSVLAGGSTDTQYF TRBJ2-3 TRBV29-1 few 14 TRBD2
TGTGCCAGCAGTTACGATCAGCGGAGATACTACAATGAGCAGTTCTTC CASSYDQRRYYNEQFF TRBJ2-1 TRBV6-5 few 16 NA
TGTGCCAGTCTTGACAGGGGGACAAACACCGGGGAGCTGTTTTTT CASLDRGTNTGELFF TRBJ2-2 TRBV19 few 15 TRBD1
TGTGCCTGCTACGGGGGGCGATACACTGAAGCTTTCTTT CACYGGRYTEAFF TRBJ1-1 TRBV30 NA 13 NA
TGTGCCAGCAGTTTGAGACTAGCGGGAGATGGCGGGGAGCTGTTTTTT CASSLRLAGDGGELFF TRBJ2-2 TRBV27 NA 16 TRBD2
TGTACCAGCAGCCGGGGACTAGCGGTACAAGAGACCCAGTACTTC CTSSRGLAVQETQYF TRBJ2-5 TRBV5-4 NA 15 TRBD2
TGTGCCAGCAGTTTATCTACAGGGCGAGGAAACACCATATATTTT CASSLSTGRGNTIYF TRBJ1-3 TRBV28 NA 15 NA
TGTGCCAGCAGTGCGGAGGCAGGAAACATTCAGTACTTC CASSAEAGNIQYF TRBJ2-4 TRBV2 NA 13 NA
TGCGCCAGCAGCTGGGACAGGGGAGAAGAAAAACTGTTTTTT CASSWDRGEEKLFF TRBJ1-4 TRBV5-1 NA 14 TRBD1
TGCAGCGTTGAAGCCGGGTCGCTCTCTGGAAACACCATATATTTT CSVEAGSLSGNTIYF TRBJ1-3 TRBV29-1 few 15 NA
TGTGCCAGCAGCTCCCCTCAGGGGTTTTCCTATGGCTACACCTTC CASSSPQGFSYGYTF TRBJ1-2 TRBV28 few 15 NA
TGTGCCAGCTCGCAGTTAGCGGGAGGGCCCTCGGAAGATACGCAGTATTTT CASSQLAGGPSEDTQYF TRBJ2-3 TRBV18 NA 17 TRBD2
TGTGCCAGCAGCTTTGGTACCTCGAGTGATACGCAGTATTTT CASSFGTSSDTQYF TRBJ2-3 TRBV11-2 few 14 NA
TGTGCCAGCAGTTTAGGATACCCTAGGAATACGCAGTATTTT CASSLGYPRNTQYF TRBJ2-3 TRBV28 few 14 NA
TGCGCCAGCAGCTTCATGGGGGCATTTGAAAACATTCAGTACTTC CASSFMGAFENIQYF TRBJ2-4 TRBV5-1 few 15 NA
TGTGCCACCAAGGCGGGGGGGGAGCGGTATGGCTACACCTTC CATKAGGERYGYTF TRBJ1-2 TRBV10-3 NA 14 NA
TGTGCCAGCTCATATACAGGGTTTCGGGAGACCCAGTACTTC CASSYTGFRETQYF TRBJ2-5 TRBV18 NA 14 NA
TGTGCCAGTAGTATTACACAAGAGACCCAGTACTTC CASSITQETQYF TRBJ2-5 TRBV19 few 12 NA
TGCGCCAGTAGGGGCGGACACCCAAAGACAGGTTCACCCCTCCACTTT CASRGGHPKTGSPLHF TRBJ1-6 TRBV5-1 NA 16 NA
TGTGCCAGCAGCCTAGGACAGAGCACAGATACGCAGTATTTT CASSLGQSTDTQYF TRBJ2-3 TRBV5-6 NA 14 NA
TGTGCCAGCAGCTCAGACTCAGCAAGCAATCAGCCCCAGCATTTT CASSSDSASNQPQHF TRBJ1-5 TRBV7-9 NA 15 NA
TGTGCCAGCAGTTACGGGGGGAGGACTGCGTACAATGAGCAGTTCTTC CASSYGGRTAYNEQFF TRBJ2-1 TRBV6-5 few 16 NA
TGTGCCAGCAGCAAACTAGCGGGAAAGTACGAGCAGTACTTC CASSKLAGKYEQYF TRBJ2-7 TRBV11-2 NA 14 TRBD2
TGTGCCAGCAGCTCACGCCCCGGGACTAGCGACGATACGCAGTATTTT CASSSRPGTSDDTQYF TRBJ2-3 TRBV28 many 16 TRBD2
TGTGCCAGCAGTTTATACGGGTACAATGAGCAGTTCTTC CASSLYGYNEQFF TRBJ2-1 TRBV27 NA 13 NA
TGCGCCAGGATACCGCCGACTAGCTTCGCCGACGAGCAGTACTTC CARIPPTSFADEQYF TRBJ2-7 TRBV4-3 NA 15 TRBD2
TGCGCCAGCAGCTTAACAGGGGAGAATGAAAAACTGTTTTTT CASSLTGENEKLFF TRBJ1-4 TRBV5-1 NA 14 TRBD1
TGTGCCAGCTCACCCGGACAGGTATCAGTAGGTGGGGAAGCTTTCTTT CASSPGQVSVGGEAFF TRBJ1-1 TRBV18 NA 16 TRBD1
TGCGCCAGCAGGGAGTGGGAGGAGCAGTTCTTC CASREWEEQFF TRBJ2-1 TRBV10-2 few 11 NA
TGTGCCAGCAGCCAACCCGGACAGCTCTATGAAGCTTTCTTT CASSQPGQLYEAFF TRBJ1-1 TRBV14 NA 14 NA
TGTGCCAGCAGCTTAGAACTAGCGGGCCTCTACGAGCAGTACTTC CASSLELAGLYEQYF TRBJ2-7 TRBV7-2 NA 15 TRBD2
TGCGCCAGCAACCGGGCGGGAGTTTCCGATACGCAGTATTTT CASNRAGVSDTQYF TRBJ2-3 TRBV10-2 few 14 TRBD2
TGTGCCAGCAGTTTTTCTTATTCCTCTGGGGCCAACGTCCTGACTTTC CASSFSYSSGANVLTF TRBJ2-6 TRBV27 few 16 NA
TGTGCCAGCAGTTACTCGGTTCCGGGAGGGCCTCGCGAGCAGTACTTC CASSYSVPGGPREQYF TRBJ2-7 TRBV6-6 NA 16 TRBD2
TGCGCCAGCAGCTTGCGTGGCAGGCCGGTGAACACTGAAGCTTTCTTT CASSLRGRPVNTEAFF TRBJ1-1 TRBV5-1 few 16 NA
TGTGCCAGCAGCTTTGAGACAGGGAACACTGAAGCTTTCTTT CASSFETGNTEAFF TRBJ1-1 TRBV7-4 few 14 NA
TGTGCCAGCAGTTTTGAGAAAGGGTGGGAGGATACGCAGTATTTT CASSFEKGWEDTQYF TRBJ2-3 TRBV6-1 NA 15 NA
TGCGCCAGCAGCCCACTGGCTCCCTCGGGGGGGGAGCTGTTTTTT CASSPLAPSGGELFF TRBJ2-2 TRBV4-1 few 15 NA
TGTGCCAGCTCACCCTTGCAGGGGAAGGGGGCCAACGTCCTGACTTTC CASSPLQGKGANVLTF TRBJ2-6 TRBV18 NA 16 NA
TGTGCCAGCTCACCGGACAGGGGCGCTGAAGCTTTCTTT CASSPDRGAEAFF TRBJ1-1 TRBV18 few 13 TRBD1
TGTGCCTGGAGTGTACTGATCCAAGAGACCCAGTACTTC CAWSVLIQETQYF TRBJ2-5 TRBV30 few 13 NA
TGTGCCACCAGCGTCACCGGAGAGTCCGAGCAGTACTTC CATSVTGESEQYF TRBJ2-7 TRBV15 few 13 NA
TGCAGCGTCTTACAGGGGAGGAGCACTGAAGCTTTCTTT CSVLQGRSTEAFF TRBJ1-1 TRBV29-1 few 13 TRBD1